The 7 T cell receptor beta chains below were found in one sample sequenced in a study of cytomegalovirus exposure and HLA in healthy donors. PCR was performed using 60 Vbeta and 13 Jbeta primers. Using immunoSEQ multiplex PCR, the repertoire was profiled, and TCRdb retains in-frame clones only, with some absent. The sample lists 60,000 to 90,000 clones, less than 75% occurring once. The material sequenced was PBMCs. The receptors were gathered from a man aged 35 to 55 in good health and CMV-seropositive.

The V call is TRBV7-3, the J call TRBJ1-1, with D possibly TRBD1 on 5 matching bases. Germline CDR1 and CDR2: SGHTA and FQGTGA. The CDR3 sequence is 16 residues long. The ends were cut back, 2 bases at V and 4 bases at J, with 17 bases in the middle. CDR3 sequence (DNA): TGTGCCAGCAGCTTAGTCGGGGGAGGGAGTGGCACTGAAGCTTTCTTT. As protein: CASSLVGGGSGTEAFF.

The chain employs TRBV6-1 and TRBJ1-2; D not resolved. CDR3 size: 12 residues. Germline V lookup: CDR1 MNHNS, CDR2 SASEGT. Deletions cut 7 bases from V and 4 bases from J, with 10 bases between. CDR3 protein: CASTPQAYGYTF. The CDR3 DNA follows: TGTGCCAGCACGCCTCAGGCCTATGGCTACACCTTC.

This chain connects TRBV18 to TRBJ1-1; 10 positions match TRBD1. The CDR3 totals 19 residues. J lost 0 bases, V lost 4 bases, and 14 bases had no gene match. Germline V lookup: CDR1 KGHSH, CDR2 LQKENI. CDR3 nucleotides: TGTGCCAGCTCACTGACGCTTGGGACAGGGGACAGGATGAACACTGAAGCTTTCTTT. It encodes CASSLTLGTGDRMNTEAFF.

This chain links TRBV7-3 with TRBJ2-2, with a possible D match to TRBD1 (5 bases). This CDR3 spans 11 amino acids. The germline V gene encodes CDR1 SGHTA and CDR2 FQGTGA. V was pared by 8 bases and J by 6 bases, with 7 bases between. CDR3 sequence reads: CASSGSGELFF. The CDR3 region has the DNA TGTGCCAGCTCAGGGTCCGGGGAGCTGTTTTTT.

The CDR3 loop is CASPPGQGTIGEQFF. CDR3 in DNA: TGTGCCAGCCCCCCGGGACAGGGTACAATAGGTGAGCAGTTCTTC. The V gene is TRBV28, the J gene TRBJ2-1; TRBD1 agrees at 9 bases. Germline V gives CDR1 MDHEN, CDR2 SYDVKM. The CDR3 is 15 residues long. The junction had 14 bases not matched to a gene; V was cut back by 8 bases and J by 9 bases.

This clone has just one count. This CDR3 is also generated by other DNA sequences in the sample. The rearrangement links TRBV10-3 to TRBJ1-2; the D is unclear. Germline CDR1 reads ENHRY; CDR2 reads SYGVKD. The CDR3 contains 13 residues. The V and J ends lost 0 bases and 3 bases respectively, with 5 bases between them. The CDR3 DNA reads as TGTGCCATCAGTGAGTCGTCTTACTATGGCTACACCTTC. As protein: CAISESSYYGYTF.

The chain uses TRBV7-2 and TRBJ1-5; no clear D gene. The CDR3 spans 15 residues. With 1 base removed from V and 2 bases from J, the gap between germline ends came to 9 bases. Germline V lookup: CDR1 SGHTA, CDR2 FQGNSA. CDR3 in amino acids: CASSLGQVGNQPQHF. CDR3 DNA sequence: TGTGCCAGCAGCTTAGGTCAGGTTGGCAATCAGCCCCAGCATTTT.